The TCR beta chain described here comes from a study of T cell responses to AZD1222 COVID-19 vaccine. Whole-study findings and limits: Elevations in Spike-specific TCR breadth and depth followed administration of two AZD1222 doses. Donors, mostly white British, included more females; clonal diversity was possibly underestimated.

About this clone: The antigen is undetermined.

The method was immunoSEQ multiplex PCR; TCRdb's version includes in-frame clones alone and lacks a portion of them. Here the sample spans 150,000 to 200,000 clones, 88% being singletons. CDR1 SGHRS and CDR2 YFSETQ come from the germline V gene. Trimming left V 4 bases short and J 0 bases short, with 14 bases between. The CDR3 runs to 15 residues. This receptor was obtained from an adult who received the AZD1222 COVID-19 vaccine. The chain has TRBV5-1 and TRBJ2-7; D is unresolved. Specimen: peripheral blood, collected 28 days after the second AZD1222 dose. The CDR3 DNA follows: TGCGCCAGCAGCCAGGAAATTCCTAGCTCCTACGAGCAGTACTTC. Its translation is CASSQEIPSSYEQYF.